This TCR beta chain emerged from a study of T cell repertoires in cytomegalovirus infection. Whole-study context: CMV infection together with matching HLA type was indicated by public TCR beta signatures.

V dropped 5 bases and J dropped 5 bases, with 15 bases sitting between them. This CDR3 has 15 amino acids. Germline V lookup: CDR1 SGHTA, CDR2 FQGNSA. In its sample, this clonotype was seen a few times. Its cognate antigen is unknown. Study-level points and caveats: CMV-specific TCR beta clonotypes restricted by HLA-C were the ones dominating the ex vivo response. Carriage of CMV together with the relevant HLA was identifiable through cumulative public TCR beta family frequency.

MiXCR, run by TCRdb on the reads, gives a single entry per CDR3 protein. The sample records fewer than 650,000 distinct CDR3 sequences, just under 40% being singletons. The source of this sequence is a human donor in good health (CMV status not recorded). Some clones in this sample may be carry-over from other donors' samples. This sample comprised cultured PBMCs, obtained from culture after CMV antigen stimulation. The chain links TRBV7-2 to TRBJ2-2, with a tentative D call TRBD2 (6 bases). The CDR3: CASSHQAGNTGELFF. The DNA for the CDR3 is TGTGCCAGCAGCCACCAGGCGGGGAATACCGGGGAGCTGTTTTTT. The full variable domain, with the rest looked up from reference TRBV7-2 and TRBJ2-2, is GAGVSQSPSNKVTEKGKDVELRCDPISGHTALYWYRQSLGQGLEFLIYFQGNSAPDKSGLPSDRFSAERTGGSVSTLTIQRTQQEDSAVYLCASSHQAGNTGELFFGEGSRLTVL.